This paragraph covers one T cell receptor beta chain sequence. Its antigen is currently unknown. The data originate from a study of T cell repertoires in cytomegalovirus infection. Overall study: Signatures in public TCR beta sequences pointed to both CMV infection and matching HLA type.

The CDR3 is 17 residues long. Trimming took 6 bases from V and 1 from J; bases not matched to a gene: 9. CDR1 MDHEN and CDR2 SYDVKM come from the germline V gene. TCRdb re-called the reads through MiXCR, storing one row per CDR3 protein. The sample yields almost 550,000 distinct CDR3 sequences, 16% seen once. Overall study findings and caveats: Identification of carriers of CMV plus the relevant HLA was performed using cumulative public TCR beta family frequency.

Sequenced: CD8+ T cells from PBMCs. The chain links TRBV28 to TRBJ2-1; 10 bases line up with TRBD2. The clonotype comes from a human donor in good health (CMV status not recorded). Some clones in this sample may be carry-over from other donors' samples. CDR3 in DNA: TGTGCCAGCAGGGGGGCTAGCGGGAGTATTTCCTACAATGAGCAGTTCTTC. Translating gives CASRGASGSISYNEQFF.